This is a list of T cell receptor beta chains from one sample in a study of response to subunit inactivated influenza vaccine. TCRdb re-derived calls from the RT-PCR reads in MiXCR, one entry per CDR3 protein. The sample records around 520,000 distinct CDR3 sequences, about 10% being singletons. The material was PBMCs from blood, obtained on the day of vaccination. The source is a man between 45 and 60 years old who received an inactivated influenza vaccine. Each CDR3 is given with its conserved first and last residue. The D gene is left open where the match is weak. Clone size is shown for a subset of rows, as once, few, many or a class of expanded clone.

v_gene	d_gene	abundance	j_gene	CDR3nt	CDR3aa
TRBV9	TRBD2	few	TRBJ2-1	TGTGCCAGCAGCGTAGTACGTCCTAGCGGGACACAGGGGAATGAGCAGTTCTTC	CASSVVRPSGTQGNEQFF
TRBV7-9	.	few	TRBJ2-3	TGTGCCAGCAGCCGGAGCGGGGATACGCAGTATTTT	CASSRSGDTQYF
TRBV7-9	TRBD2	few	TRBJ2-1	TGTGCCAGCAGCTCAGCGGGAGGGCCCTCCTACAATGAGCAGTTCTTC	CASSSAGGPSYNEQFF
TRBV19	TRBD2	.	TRBJ2-2	TGTGCCAGTAGATCCGAGACTAGCAGTAACACCGGGGAGCTGTTTTTT	CASRSETSSNTGELFF
TRBV6-1	TRBD1	few	TRBJ2-7	TGTGCCAGCAGCAACCGACAGGGGAACTCCTACGAGCAGTACTTC	CASSNRQGNSYEQYF
TRBV20-1	TRBD1	.	TRBJ1-2	TGCAGTGCTAGAGCCCCCAGGGGGCGACGATCTGGCTACACCTTC	CSARAPRGRRSGYTF
TRBV2	TRBD2	few	TRBJ2-5	TGTGCCAGCAGGGAGTCGACTAGCGGGGGAGAGACCCAGTACTTC	CASRESTSGGETQYF
TRBV6-1	TRBD1	many	TRBJ1-5	TGTGCCAGCAGACGGACAGGGATCGTGAGTAGCAATCAGCCCCAGCATTTT	CASRRTGIVSSNQPQHF
TRBV6-1	.	.	TRBJ2-2	TGTGCCAGCAGACCCACAGCGTCGAACACCGGGGAGCTGTTTTTT	CASRPTASNTGELFF
TRBV28	.	few	TRBJ2-1	TGTGCCAGCAGTGGAACAGGCCCCCAGGTGTCCTACAATGAGCAGTTCTTC	CASSGTGPQVSYNEQFF
TRBV20-1	TRBD1	.	TRBJ2-2	TGCAGTGCTAGAGATCATAAGGGGGCGGTCGGGGAGCTGTTTTTT	CSARDHKGAVGELFF
TRBV12-3/TRBV12-4	TRBD1	.	TRBJ2-5	TGTGCCAGCAGCCGACGAACCATGGGACAGGGGGGAGAGACCCAGTACTTC	CASSRRTMGQGGETQYF
TRBV5-1	.	once	TRBJ2-6	TGCACCAGCAGCTCCGGAAGCTTCTCTGGGGCCAACGTCCTGACTTTC	CTSSSGSFSGANVLTF
TRBV7-8	.	few	TRBJ2-7	TGTGCCAGCAGCCCAAGACAGGACTTCTCCTACGAGCAGTACTTC	CASSPRQDFSYEQYF
TRBV7-8	TRBD1	.	TRBJ1-3	TGTGCCAGCAGCCCCGGGACAGGGGCCTCTGGAAACACCATATATTTT	CASSPGTGASGNTIYF
TRBV5-1	.	few	TRBJ2-7	TGCGCCAGCAGCTCTTCCCCCGGGACTCCCTACGAGCAGTACTTC	CASSSSPGTPYEQYF
TRBV2	TRBD2	.	TRBJ2-5	TGTGCCAGCAGTGAAGCCGGACTAGCGGGGGAGACCCAGTACTTC	CASSEAGLAGETQYF
TRBV20-1	.	few	TRBJ2-5	TGCAGTGCTAGGGGCACAGGCGGGGAGACCCAGTACTTC	CSARGTGGETQYF
TRBV6-5	.	few	TRBJ1-1	TGTGCCAGCAGTTACTCGACACATCCCTGGAGGGAAGCTTTCTTT	CASSYSTHPWREAFF
TRBV6-5	TRBD2	few	TRBJ2-5	TGTGCCAGCAGTTACCCCTCGGGGACTAGCGGGGCCCAGTACTTC	CASSYPSGTSGAQYF
TRBV7-8	TRBD1	few	TRBJ2-1	TGTGCCAGCAGCTTAGAAGGGGGCAGCAGACAAAGGCTTGAGCAGTTCTTC	CASSLEGGSRQRLEQFF
TRBV20-1	TRBD2	.	TRBJ2-3	TGCAGTGCAAACCACCCTCTAGCGGGAGGATACACAGATACGCAGTATTTT	CSANHPLAGGYTDTQYF
TRBV9	.	.	TRBJ2-3	TGTGCCAGCAGCGTAGCTCTGGACGATACGCAGTATTTT	CASSVALDDTQYF
TRBV4-3	.	few	TRBJ2-2	TGCGCCAGCAGCCAATTTCAACCCGGGCTCTTGGCCGGGGAGCTGTTTTTT	CASSQFQPGLLAGELFF
TRBV5-6	.	few	TRBJ2-2	TGTGCCAGCAGTTCTTGGGACGGGAGCCAGTATGTGTTGACCGGGGAGCTGTTTTTT	CASSSWDGSQYVLTGELFF
TRBV5-1	TRBD1	.	TRBJ2-7	TGCGCCAGCAGCTTCTGGTCGGGACAGACCGTTACCTACGAGCAGTACTTC	CASSFWSGQTVTYEQYF
TRBV29-1	.	.	TRBJ2-5	TGCAGCGTTGGTGGCGGCGTGATGAGGGAGACCCAGTACTTC	CSVGGGVMRETQYF